The 29 T cell receptor beta chains listed next were all sequenced from one sample in a study of identical twins. TCRdb re-called the 5' RACE reads with MiXCR, one entry per CDR3 protein. This table holds 250,000 to 300,000 distinct CDR3 sequences, approximately 8.3% found once. The sample was also linked to a second study, of yellow fever vaccine responses in identical twins.

What was sequenced was CD8+ T cells sorted from blood. The receptors originated from a woman in her late teens or twenties in good health.

This clonotype was picked up many times. The gene calls are TRBV3-1 and TRBJ2-2; D might be TRBD1 (6 bases). CDR1 and CDR2 from the germline V gene are LGHDT and YNNKEL (reference sequence). This CDR3 comprises 15 residues. V gave up 3 bases and J gave up 5 bases, with 13 bases separating them. The DNA for the CDR3 is TGTGCCAGCAGCCAGGGGGCAGATCGGACCGGGGAGCTGTTTTTT. Amino acids: CASSQGADRTGELFF.

The gene calls are TRBV19 and TRBJ2-3; TRBD1 matches 8 bases. CDR3 length equals 16 residues. The germline CDR1 and CDR2 sequences are LNHDA and SQIVND (reference sequence). Trimming removed 4 bases from V and 1 base from J; junction bases left unmatched: 7. The CDR3 region is CASSTPGQVGTDTQYF. CDR3 coding DNA: TGTGCCAGTAGTACCCCGGGACAGGTCGGCACAGATACGCAGTATTTT. Full variable domain (outside the CDR3, taken from reference TRBV19 and TRBJ2-3): DGGITQSPKYLFRKEGQNVTLSCEQNLNHDAMYWYRQDPGQGLRLIYYSQIVNDFQKGDIAEGYSVSREKKESFPLTVTSAQKNPTAFYLCASSTPGQVGTDTQYFGPGTRLTVL.

This clonotype occurred many times. This chain uses TRBV29-1 with TRBJ2-3; 7 positions agree with TRBD2. CDR3 length: 16 residues. J was trimmed by 2 bases and V by 4 bases; bases with no gene match: 12. CDR1 and CDR2 from the germline V gene are SQVTM and ANQGSEA. Here the CDR3 reads CSVVMTSRHITDTQYF. The CDR3 bases are TGCAGCGTTGTTATGACTAGCCGACACATCACAGATACGCAGTATTTT.

This clonotype was seen repeatedly, ten times or more. The genes are TRBV7-2 and TRBJ2-5; perhaps D is TRBD1 or TRBD2 (5 bases each). The CDR3 loop spans 17 amino acids. Per germline, CDR1 SGHTA and CDR2 FQGNSA. The V and J ends lost 3 bases and 1 base respectively, with 18 bases between them. The CDR3 DNA is TGTGCCAGCAGCTTTATGGGACGGGATACTCCCCAAGAGACCCAGTACTTC. Its protein is CASSFMGRDTPQETQYF.

This clonotype was picked up many times. The J gene is TRBJ2-1, the V gene TRBV29-1, with 12 bases aligning to TRBD1. CDR1 is SQVTM, CDR2 ANQGSEA, per germline. This CDR3 spans 14 amino acids. J lost 9 bases, V lost 4 bases, and 7 bases had no gene match. CDR3 loop: CSVVSGTGGIEQFF. DNA for the CDR3: TGCAGCGTTGTCTCCGGGACAGGGGGCATTGAGCAGTTCTTC.

Only a few counts were recorded for this clonotype. This chain uses TRBV7-9 with TRBJ2-5; D not certain. The CDR3 has 12 residues. Deletions cut 2 bases from V and 7 bases from J, with 8 bases between. Germline V gene lookup returns CDR1 SEHNR and CDR2 FQNEAQ (reference sequence). The CDR3 reads CASSLLLGTQYF. The CDR3 coding sequence is TGTGCCAGCAGCTTACTCTTGGGGACCCAGTACTTC.

Ten or more counts support this clonotype. The chain joins TRBV27 to TRBJ2-2, with D perhaps matching TRBD2 (6 bases). V lost 3 bases and J lost 4, with 9 bases in between. This CDR3 spans 14 amino acids. In germline, CDR1 is MNHEY, CDR2 SMNVEV (reference sequence). The CDR3 here is CASSFQGGTGELFF. In nucleotides, the CDR3 is TGTGCCAGCAGTTTCCAGGGAGGCACCGGGGAGCTGTTTTTT.

Only a few counts were recorded for this clonotype. The genes are TRBV9 and TRBJ2-1; 8 bases line up with TRBD2. The CDR3 spans 15 residues. V trimming: 7 bases; J trimming: 8 bases; junction bases outside the gene matches: 14. Germline assignment: CDR1 SGDLS and CDR2 YYNGEE. CDR3 coding DNA: TGTGCCAGCGGACGAGGCGGGGGGCTTGGCGATGAGCAGTTCTTC. Translated, it gives CASGRGGGLGDEQFF.

In its sample, this clonotype was seen a few times. The rearrangement joins TRBV4-2 to TRBJ2-1; D may be TRBD2 (5 bases). CDR3 size: 17 residues. The V end was cut by 1 base, the J end by 0 bases, with 13 bases between. CDR1 LGHNA and CDR2 YNFKEQ come from the germline V gene. The CDR3 DNA sequence: TGTGCCAGCAGCCAAGTGGCGGCGGAGGTCTCCTACAATGAGCAGTTCTTC. Amino acids: CASSQVAAEVSYNEQFF.

This clonotype came up a few times. At one end the junction does not follow the germline gene, possibly because of a read error. V is TRBV7-7 and J is TRBJ2-7, with 7 bases that match TRBD2. The CDR3 loop spans 16 amino acids. Germline values: CDR1 SSHAT, CDR2 FNYEAQ (reference sequence). The DNA for the CDR3 is TGTGCTAGCAGCCCCCTAAGCGGGACTACTCACTACGAGCAGTACTTC. Its protein is CASSPLSGTTHYEQYF.

This chain connects TRBV6-2 or TRBV6-3 to TRBJ2-2; the D gene is possibly TRBD1 (6 bases). The germline V gene encodes CDR1 MNHEY and CDR2 SVGEGT. This CDR3 comprises 13 residues. Trimming shortened V by 8 bases and J by 4 bases, and 11 bases separated the two germline ends. CDR3 sequence (DNA): TGTGCCAGCCAGGGGATCTTCACCGGGGAGCTGTTTTTT. It specifies CASQGIFTGELFF.

The CDR3 reads CSARKDRVVYEQYF. The CDR3 DNA reads TGCAGTGCTAGAAAGGACAGGGTGGTCTACGAGCAGTACTTC. V and J are TRBV20-1 and TRBJ2-7, with 8 nucleotides matching TRBD1. Germline lookup yields CDR1 DFQATT and CDR2 SNEGSKA (reference sequence). This CDR3 comprises 14 residues. V lost 2 bases, J lost 3 bases, and 6 bases stayed unmatched.

The CDR3 region has the DNA TGCAGCGTCGGAACCTACGAGCAGTACTTC. Protein product: CSVGTYEQYF. V and J are TRBV29-1 and TRBJ2-7; D uncertain. The CDR3 spans 10 residues. The germline CDR1 and CDR2 sequences are SQVTM and ANQGSEA. V gave up 6 bases and J gave up 2 bases, with 5 bases separating them.

This rearrangement joins TRBV12-3 or TRBV12-4 to TRBJ2-3; perhaps TRBD2 as D (6 bases). The V gene lost 3 bases and the J gene lost 3 bases, with 19 bases spanning the gap. CDR3 length: 17 residues. As DNA, the CDR3 is TGTGCCAGCAGTTTCCGGGGTGAGCGGACTAATACAGATACGCAGTATTTT. Its protein is CASSFRGERTNTDTQYF.

This clonotype was detected only a few times. V gene TRBV7-9 combines with J gene TRBJ1-5, with TRBD1 as a possible D gene (5 bases). Trimming shortened V by 8 bases and J by 5 bases, and 16 bases separated the two germline ends. The CDR3 totals 14 residues. Germline CDR1 reads SEHNR; CDR2 reads FQNEAQ (reference sequence). CDR3 protein: CASQLGETDQPQHF. The DNA for the CDR3 is TGTGCCAGCCAATTGGGGGAAACCGATCAGCCCCAGCATTTT.

This clonotype has ten or more counts. The gene calls are TRBV29-1 and TRBJ2-7; 8 bases fit TRBD1. V trimming: 0 bases; J trimming: 2 bases; junction bases outside the gene matches: 9. The V gene's germline CDR1 is SQVTM and CDR2 ANQGSEA. The CDR3 covers 16 residues. The CDR3 sequence is CSVEERAGGATYEQYF. In DNA, the CDR3 is TGCAGCGTTGAAGAACGGGCAGGGGGCGCGACCTACGAGCAGTACTTC.

This clonotype has a handful of counts. This rearrangement joins TRBV20-1 to TRBJ1-4; a weak D match, TRBD1 (5 bases). Germline loops: CDR1 DFQATT, CDR2 SNEGSKA (reference sequence). This CDR3 has 13 residues. V was cut by 6 bases and J by 8 bases, with 16 bases left in between. CDR3 in DNA: TGCAGTGCGCGGGGGGGTTTAGGGGAAAAACTGTTTTTT. This translates into CSARGGLGEKLFF.

This clonotype was found many times. In DNA, the CDR3 is TGTGCCAGCAGCCCAGGGACGGCTGAAGCTTTCTTT. Protein product: CASSPGTAEAFF. J is TRBJ1-1 and V is TRBV11-2; perhaps TRBD1 as D (5 bases). The CDR3 has 12 amino acids. CDR1 SGHAT and CDR2 FQNNGV come from the germline V gene. The ends were cut back, 5 bases at V and 6 bases at J, with 10 bases in the middle.

In its sample, this clonotype was seen many times. V gene TRBV27 combines with J gene TRBJ2-7; unclear D gene. The CDR3 covers 14 residues. CDR1 MNHEY and CDR2 SMNVEV come from the germline V gene (reference sequence). The V end lost 5 bases, the J end lost 0 bases, and 11 bases lay between the germline ends. CDR3 amino acids: CASSPLAGSYEQYF. The DNA of the CDR3 is TGTGCCAGCAGTCCACTGGCTGGCTCCTACGAGCAGTACTTC.

V and J are TRBV4-2 and TRBJ2-7, with 7 positions matching TRBD1. Germline assignment: CDR1 LGHNA and CDR2 YNFKEQ. The CDR3 length is 19 residues. The V and J ends lost 0 bases and 4 bases, in that order; junction bases with no gene match: 18. DNA for the CDR3: TGTGCCAGCAGCCAAGATCAGCGACAGGGATCACAAAGAGGGTACGAGCAGTACTTC. Protein product: CASSQDQRQGSQRGYEQYF.

This clonotype was observed many times. The V gene is TRBV6-1, the J gene TRBJ2-1; D uncertain. Trimming shortened V by 6 bases and J by 0 bases, and 12 bases separated the two germline ends. This CDR3 has 15 residues. The germline V gene has CDR1 MNHNS and CDR2 SASEGT. CDR3 amino acids: CASSPTASSYNEQFF. The CDR3 DNA reads TGTGCCAGCAGCCCAACAGCTAGCTCCTACAATGAGCAGTTCTTC.

In its sample, this clonotype was seen a few times. The gene calls are TRBV10-3 and TRBJ2-7, with no clear D. The CDR3 is 14 amino acids. V was cut by 10 bases and J by 0 bases, with 16 bases left in between. CDR1 is ENHRY and CDR2 is SYGVKD in the germline V gene. CDR3 amino acids: CATEDPLSSYEQYF. CDR3 DNA sequence: TGTGCCACCGAAGACCCTCTGAGCTCCTACGAGCAGTACTTC.

This clonotype was found a few times. This chain connects TRBV28 to TRBJ1-2; no clear D. Per germline, CDR1 MDHEN and CDR2 SYDVKM. There are 14 residues in the CDR3. The V end lost 3 bases, the J end lost 2 bases, and 10 bases lay between the germline ends. Here the CDR3 reads CASSFTDQNYGYTF. The CDR3 DNA reads TGTGCCAGCAGTTTCACAGACCAGAACTATGGCTACACCTTC.

This clonotype was observed a handful of times. The V and J genes are TRBV2 and TRBJ1-1; 7 bases line up with TRBD1. This CDR3 region has 13 residues. V was pared by 8 bases and J by 0 bases, with 3 bases of the junction left unmatched. The germline V gene encodes CDR1 SNHLY and CDR2 FYNNEI. CDR3 residues: CASPDRMNTEAFF. The DNA of the CDR3 is TGTGCCAGCCCGGACAGGATGAACACTGAAGCTTTCTTT.

There are a few counts of this clonotype. V is TRBV27 and J is TRBJ2-1; TRBD1 or TRBD2 may be the D gene (5 bases each). The CDR3 has 14 residues. The germline gives CDR1 MNHEY, CDR2 SMNVEV (reference sequence). Trimming took 5 bases from V and 7 from J, leaving 15 bases between them. This CDR3 is CASSRNRGENEQFF. For the CDR3, the DNA is TGTGCCAGCAGTAGAAATAGAGGGGAGAATGAGCAGTTCTTC.

This clonotype was counted between two and nine times. J is TRBJ2-1 and V is TRBV7-3; D unresolved. Germline assignment: CDR1 SGHTA and CDR2 FQGTGA. V lost 6 bases to trimming and J lost 9 bases, with 12 bases between them. This CDR3 has 12 amino acids. The CDR3 protein is CASRSLVSEQFF. In DNA form, the CDR3 reads TGTGCCAGCAGATCTCTGGTATCTGAGCAGTTCTTC.

This clonotype turned up a few times. The J gene is TRBJ2-1, the V gene TRBV3-1; D is unresolved. The CDR3 runs to 11 residues. The V end lost 2 bases, the J end lost 8 bases, and 4 bases lay between the germline ends. Germline CDR1 is LGHDT and CDR2 is YNNKEL (reference sequence). CDR3 in amino acids: CASSQYYEQFF. The CDR3 bases are TGTGCCAGCAGCCAATACTATGAGCAGTTCTTC.

In this sample, this clonotype turned up once. This may be a read error: a much more frequent sequence differs by one nucleotide. This rearrangement joins TRBV7-9 to TRBJ2-7; 7 nucleotides agree with TRBD1. The CDR3 loop spans 14 amino acids. Germline CDR1 is SEHNR and CDR2 is FQNEAQ (reference sequence). CDR3 region: CARSPRDSAYEQYF. For the CDR3, the DNA is TGTGCCCGCAGCCCACGGGACAGTGCCTACGAGCAGTACTTC.

The chain has TRBV13 and TRBJ2-7; either TRBD1 or TRBD2 may supply D (6 bases each). The CDR3 is made up of 18 amino acids. CDR1 is PRHDT and CDR2 is FYEKMQ in the germline V gene (reference sequence). V lost 1 base and J lost 4, with 23 bases in between. CDR3 protein: CASSLAVREAGAPYEQYF. As DNA, the CDR3 is TGTGCCAGCAGCTTAGCGGTGAGGGAGGCAGGGGCCCCGTACGAGCAGTACTTC.